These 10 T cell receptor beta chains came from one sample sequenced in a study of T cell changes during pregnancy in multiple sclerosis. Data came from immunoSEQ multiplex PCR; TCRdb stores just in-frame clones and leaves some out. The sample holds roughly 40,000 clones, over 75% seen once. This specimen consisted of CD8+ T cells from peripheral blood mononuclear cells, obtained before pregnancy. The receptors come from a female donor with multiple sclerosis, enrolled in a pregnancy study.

The CDR3: CASSQDVGPSGYSYNEQFF. Written as DNA, the CDR3 is TGCGCCAGCAGCCAAGATGTCGGGCCGAGCGGATACTCCTACAATGAGCAGTTCTTC. The chain joins TRBV4-3 to TRBJ2-1; D may be TRBD2 (5 bases). Deletions cut 0 bases from V and 0 bases from J, with 18 bases between. Germline lookup yields CDR1 LGHNA and CDR2 YSLEER. This CDR3 comprises 19 residues.

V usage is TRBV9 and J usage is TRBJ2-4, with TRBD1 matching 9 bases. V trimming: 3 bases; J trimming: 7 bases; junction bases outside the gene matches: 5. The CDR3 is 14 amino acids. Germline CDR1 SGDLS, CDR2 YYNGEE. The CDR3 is CASSAGTGWNIQYF. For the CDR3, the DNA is TGTGCCAGCAGCGCAGGGACAGGGTGGAACATTCAGTACTTC. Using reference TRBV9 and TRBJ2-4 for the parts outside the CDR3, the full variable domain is DSGVTQTPKHLITATGQRVTLRCSPRSGDLSVYWYQQSLDQGLQFLIQYYNGEERAKGNILERFSAQQFPDLHSELNLSSLELGDSALYFCASSAGTGWNIQYFGAGTRLSVL.

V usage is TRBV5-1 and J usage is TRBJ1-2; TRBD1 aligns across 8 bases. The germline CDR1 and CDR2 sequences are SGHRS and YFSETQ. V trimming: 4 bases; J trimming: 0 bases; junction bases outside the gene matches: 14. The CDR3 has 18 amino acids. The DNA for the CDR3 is TGCGCCAGCAGCGGAGGACAGGGAACGATCCCCTCTAACTATGGCTACACCTTC. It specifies CASSGGQGTIPSNYGYTF.

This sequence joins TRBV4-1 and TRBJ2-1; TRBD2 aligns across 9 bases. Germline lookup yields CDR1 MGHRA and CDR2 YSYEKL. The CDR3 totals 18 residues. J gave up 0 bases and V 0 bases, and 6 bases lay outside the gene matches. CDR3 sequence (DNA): TGCGCCAGCAGCCAAGATGAAAATAGCGGGAGCTCCTACAATGAGCAGTTCTTC. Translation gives CASSQDENSGSSYNEQFF.

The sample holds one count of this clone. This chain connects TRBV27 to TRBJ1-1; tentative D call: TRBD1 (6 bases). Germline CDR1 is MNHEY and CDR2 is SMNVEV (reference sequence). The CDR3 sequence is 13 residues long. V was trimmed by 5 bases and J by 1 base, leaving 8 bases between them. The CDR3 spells CASSIQGNTEAFF. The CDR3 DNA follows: TGTGCCAGCAGTATACAGGGGAACACTGAAGCTTTCTTT.

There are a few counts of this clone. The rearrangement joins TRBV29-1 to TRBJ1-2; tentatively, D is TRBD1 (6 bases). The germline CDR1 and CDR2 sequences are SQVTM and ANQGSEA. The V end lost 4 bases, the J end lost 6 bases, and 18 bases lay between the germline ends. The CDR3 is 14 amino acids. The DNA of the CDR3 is TGCAGCGTTGCGGTACAGGGACGGGAAAATGGCTACACCTTC. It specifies CSVAVQGRENGYTF.

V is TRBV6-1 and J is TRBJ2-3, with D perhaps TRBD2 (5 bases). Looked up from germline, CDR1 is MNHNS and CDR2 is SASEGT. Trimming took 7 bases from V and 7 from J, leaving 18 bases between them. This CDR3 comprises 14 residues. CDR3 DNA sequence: TGTGCCAGCACCCCAATCAGCATCGGGAATACGCAGTATTTT. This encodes CASTPISIGNTQYF.

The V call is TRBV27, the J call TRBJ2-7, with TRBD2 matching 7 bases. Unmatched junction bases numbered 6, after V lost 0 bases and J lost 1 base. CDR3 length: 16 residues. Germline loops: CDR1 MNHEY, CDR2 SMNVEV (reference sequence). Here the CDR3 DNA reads TGTGCCAGCAGTTTATCGGGGGGGAGGGTTTCCTACGAGCAGTACTTC. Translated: CASSLSGGRVSYEQYF.

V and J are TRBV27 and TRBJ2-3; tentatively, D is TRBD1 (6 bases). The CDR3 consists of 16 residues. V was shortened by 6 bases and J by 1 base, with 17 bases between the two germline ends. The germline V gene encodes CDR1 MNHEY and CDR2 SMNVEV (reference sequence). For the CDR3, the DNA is TGTGCCAGCAGCCGGATCAGGACAGCGGGCACAGATACGCAGTATTTT. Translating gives CASSRIRTAGTDTQYF.

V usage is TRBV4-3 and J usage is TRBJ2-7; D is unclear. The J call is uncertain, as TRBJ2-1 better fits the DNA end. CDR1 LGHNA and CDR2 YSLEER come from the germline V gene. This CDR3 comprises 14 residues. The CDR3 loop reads CASSQGKIANEQFF. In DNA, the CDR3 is TGCGCCAGCAGCCAAGGGAAAATAGCCAATGAGCAGTTCTTC.